The T cell receptor (beta chain) under discussion was sequenced for a study of monozygotic twins with inflammatory bowel disease. The CDR3 is 16 residues long. Germline V gives CDR1 SGHTA, CDR2 FQGNSA. cDNA synthesis was performed in eight separate reactions for each sample. TCRdb re-called the 5' RACE reads, yielding one record per CDR3 amino acid sequence without DNA. This sample contains roughly 140,000 distinct CDR3 sequences. The chain employs TRBV7-2 and TRBJ1-4; TCRdb lists TRBD1, though no DNA is available to test this call. The sequenced material came from blood. The clonotype was recovered from a human donor with ulcerative colitis or Crohn's disease, or a healthy co-twin of an affected twin (not recorded which). The CDR3 reads CASSPHPGQGNEKLFF. The variable domain in full, completed from reference TRBV7-2 and TRBJ1-4, reads GAGVSQSPSNKVTEKGKDVELRCDPISGHTALYWYRQSLGQGLEFLIYFQGNSAPDKSGLPSDRFSAERTGGSVSTLTIQRTQQEDSAVYLCASSPHPGQGNEKLFFGSGTQLSVL.